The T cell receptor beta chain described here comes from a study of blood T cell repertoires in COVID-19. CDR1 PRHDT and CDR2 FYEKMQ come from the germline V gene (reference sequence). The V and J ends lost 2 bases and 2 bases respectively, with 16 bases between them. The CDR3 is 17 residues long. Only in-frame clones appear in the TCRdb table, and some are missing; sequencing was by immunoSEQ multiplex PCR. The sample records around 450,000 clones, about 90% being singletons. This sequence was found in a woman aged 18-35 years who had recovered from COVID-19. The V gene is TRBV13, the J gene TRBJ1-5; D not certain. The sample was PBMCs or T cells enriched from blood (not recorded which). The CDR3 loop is CASSLPVHSRGNQPQHF. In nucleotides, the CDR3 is TGTGCCAGCAGCTTACCGGTACATTCGCGGGGCAATCAGCCCCAGCATTTT.